This T cell receptor (beta chain) appears in the sequencing data of a study of T cell responses to AZD1222 COVID-19 vaccine. A note on this clone: Its antigen remains unknown.

Whole-study results and caveats: Sampling that yielded the repertoires occurred only after the peak T cell response. The sample set comprised mostly white British donors with more females, and clonal diversity was possibly underestimated. Compared with day 0, the breadth and depth of the Spike-specific TCR repertoire rose significantly after two doses of AZD1222. Baseline seropositivity occurred in only 5 or 6 AZD1222 recipients.

V gave up 4 bases and J gave up 7 bases; unmatched junction bases: 7. The CDR3 is 14 residues long. CDR1 and CDR2 from the germline V gene are SGHRS and YFSETQ. Profiled with immunoSEQ multiplex PCR; TCRdb holds only in-frame clones, not every one. Counted here are 60,000 to 75,000 clones, about 87% occurring once; the ten biggest clones make up 4.9%. This sample comprised peripheral blood, obtained on day 0 of AZD1222 vaccination. The V call is TRBV5-1, the J call TRBJ1-5, with 8 bases identical to TRBD1. The TCR comes from an adult in good health. CDR3 DNA: TGCGCCAGCAGCCCAGGGACAGGTCTCCAGCCCCAGCATTTT. This translates into CASSPGTGLQPQHF.